The 11 T cell receptor beta chains given below trace back to one sample, sequenced in a study of T cells after yellow fever vaccination. MiXCR, run by TCRdb on the 5' RACE reads, gives a single entry per CDR3 protein. The data hold more than 95,000 distinct CDR3 sequences, with around 7.4% observed a single time. The specimen comprised CD4+ T cells sorted from PBMCs, sampled approximately 11 days after the first yellow fever vaccination. The receptors derive from a man aged 18 to 30 who received the YFV17D yellow fever vaccine.

The table lists this clonotype with many counts. The V gene is TRBV7-2, the J gene TRBJ2-1, with 7 bases that match TRBD2. Per the germline V gene, CDR1 is SGHTA and CDR2 is FQGNSA. CDR3 length equals 15 residues. With 2 bases clipped from V and 4 bases from J, the junction kept 5 bases outside the gene matches. DNA of the CDR3: TGTGCCAGCAGCTTATGGGGGGGGGTTTACAATGAGCAGTTCTTC. This sequence encodes CASSLWGGVYNEQFF.

This clonotype was found many times. This rearrangement joins TRBV18 to TRBJ2-1; D perhaps matches TRBD1 (5 bases). Germline-derived CDR1 and CDR2 are KGHSH and LQKENI. The CDR3 loop spans 14 amino acids. Trimming shortened V by 6 bases and J by 5 bases, and 14 bases separated the two germline ends. The DNA for the CDR3 is TGTGCCAGCTCCGGGTGGGGCCGCGACAATGAGCAGTTCTTC. It codes for CASSGWGRDNEQFF.

Many counts were recorded for this clonotype. The rearrangement joins TRBV2 to TRBJ2-2; no clear D gene. The V gene lost 6 bases and the J gene lost 4 bases, with 3 bases spanning the gap. The CDR3 runs 11 residues. Per the germline V gene, CDR1 is SNHLY and CDR2 is FYNNEI. The CDR3: CASRVTGELFF. In nucleotides, the CDR3 is TGTGCCAGCAGGGTCACCGGGGAGCTGTTTTTT.

This clonotype was seen many times. V usage is TRBV25-1 and J usage is TRBJ2-5; either TRBD1 or TRBD2 may supply D (5 bases each). CDR1 and CDR2 (germline): MGHDK, SYGVNS. The CDR3 is 16 amino acids. Trimming shortened V by 0 bases and J by 5 bases, and 16 bases separated the two germline ends. The CDR3 loop reads CASSEYNGGYTETQYF. The CDR3 bases are TGTGCCAGCAGTGAATATAATGGGGGTTACACGGAGACCCAGTACTTC.

This clonotype showed up many times. The rearrangement links TRBV21-1 to TRBJ2-2; the table names TRBD1, a call not compared with the DNA. TRBV21-1 counts as a pseudogene. The CDR3 is 18 residues long. The CDR3 DNA reads TGTGCCAGCAGCATTAGGCCTCCGGACAGGCCGAACACCGGGGAGCTGTTTTTT. Protein sequence: CASSIRPPDRPNTGELFF.

This clonotype occurred many times. The chain carries TRBV5-1 and TRBJ1-1; D gene unclear. This CDR3 spans 14 amino acids. CDR1 is SGHRS, CDR2 YFSETQ, per germline. Trimming pared 3 bases from V and 1 base from J, leaving 10 bases between. The CDR3 region has the DNA TGCGCCAGCAGCTGGGATGGAGCGAACACTGAAGCTTTCTTT. Its protein product is CASSWDGANTEAFF. The whole variable domain, remainder taken from reference TRBV5-1 and TRBJ1-1, is KAGVTQTPRYLIKTRGQQVTLSCSPISGHRSVSWYQQTPGQGLQFLFEYFSETQRNKGNFPGRFSGRQFSNSRSEMNVSTLELGDSALYLCASSWDGANTEAFFGQGTRLTVV.

This clonotype was found many times. The chain employs TRBV10-3 and TRBJ2-1; 12 bases agree with TRBD2. CDR1 and CDR2 from the germline V gene are ENHRY and SYGVKD. J lost 8 bases, V lost 2 bases, and 4 bases had no gene match. There are 15 residues in the CDR3. Here the CDR3 DNA reads TGTGCCATCAGTGAGGCCCCTAGCGGGGGGGATGAGCAGTTCTTC. The encoded protein is CAISEAPSGGDEQFF.

This clonotype was picked up many times. This rearrangement joins TRBV5-1 to TRBJ2-3; 9 bases map to TRBD2. The junction had 7 bases not matched to a gene; V was cut back by 0 bases and J by 5 bases. In germline, CDR1 is SGHRS, CDR2 YFSETQ. This CDR3 spans 16 amino acids. CDR3 DNA sequence: TGCGCCAGCAGCTTGGAGCCTAGCGGGGTAAGAGATACGCAGTATTTT. This gives the protein CASSLEPSGVRDTQYF.

This clonotype was counted ten times or more. The chain has TRBV9 and TRBJ1-1; D ambiguous. The V end was cut by 2 bases, the J end by 0 bases, with 8 bases between. Germline-derived CDR1 and CDR2 are SGDLS and YYNGEE. The CDR3 contains 14 residues. The CDR3, as DNA: TGTGCCAGCAGCGTTAGCAGCATGAACACTGAAGCTTTCTTT. It encodes CASSVSSMNTEAFF.

This clonotype was seen repeatedly, ten times or more. CDR3 protein: CASSQSSLGEQFF. As DNA, the CDR3 is TGTGCCAGCAGCCAATCCAGTTTGGGTGAGCAGTTCTTC. J is TRBJ2-1 and V is TRBV3-1; D unresolved. The CDR3 spans 13 residues. The germline CDR1 and CDR2 sequences are LGHDT and YNNKEL (reference sequence). Trimming stripped 2 bases from V and 9 bases from J, with 11 bases between.

This clonotype was found many times. The J gene is TRBJ2-3, the V gene TRBV11-2; D is uncertain. The CDR3 consists of 14 residues. The germline V gene encodes CDR1 SGHAT and CDR2 FQNNGV. The V end was cut by 8 bases, the J end by 0 bases, with 12 bases between. CDR3 bases: TGTGCCAGCCGATACCTTGGGAGCACAGATACGCAGTATTTT. It yields the protein CASRYLGSTDTQYF.